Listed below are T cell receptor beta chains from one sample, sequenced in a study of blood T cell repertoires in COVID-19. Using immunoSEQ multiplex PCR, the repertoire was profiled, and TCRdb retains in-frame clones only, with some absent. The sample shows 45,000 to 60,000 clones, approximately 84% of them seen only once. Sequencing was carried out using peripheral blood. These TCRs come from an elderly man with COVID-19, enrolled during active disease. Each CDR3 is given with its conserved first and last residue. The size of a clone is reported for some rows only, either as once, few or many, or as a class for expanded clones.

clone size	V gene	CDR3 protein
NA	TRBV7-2	CASSLAASGGNEQFF
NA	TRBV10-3	CAISGGAGARRNTEAFF
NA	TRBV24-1	CATSELLADSYNEQFF
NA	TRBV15	CATSRDRGQGHGYTF
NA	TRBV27	CASRDFSGYGYTF
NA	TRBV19	CASSTTGYRDTIYF
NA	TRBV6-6	CASSYSGEDYGYTF
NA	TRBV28	CASSLVQFYQPQHF
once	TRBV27	CASRTGDQNGELFF
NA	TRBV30	CAWSVISGSGNTIYF
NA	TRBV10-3	CAISEPPSRLPTGVNTEAFF
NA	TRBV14	CASSQNRGRNSPLHF
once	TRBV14	CASSSDMTRGYTF
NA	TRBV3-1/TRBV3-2	CASSQGSGNTIYF
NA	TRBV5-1	CASSQGSGGSYNEQFF